The clone carrying this T cell receptor (beta chain) has more than one count but fewer than ten. This CDR3 region has 14 residues. V lost 6 bases to trimming and J lost 5 bases, with 16 bases between them. CDR1 is SGHAT and CDR2 is FQNNGV in the germline V gene. This entry is derived from a study of T cells after yellow fever vaccination. One entry per CDR3 protein, called by TCRdb with MiXCR from the 5' RACE reads. The sample shows around 610,000 distinct CDR3 sequences, roughly 13% of them seen only once. Sequencing was performed on PBMCs, taken on the day of the yellow fever booster vaccination. This receptor was obtained from a man aged 30-40 years who received the YFV17D yellow fever vaccine. The V gene is TRBV11-2, the J gene TRBJ2-5; tentatively, D is TRBD1 (6 bases). CDR3 amino acids: CASSSTGSWETQYF. The DNA of the CDR3 is TGTGCCAGCAGTTCAACAGGGTCTTGGGAGACCCAGTACTTC.